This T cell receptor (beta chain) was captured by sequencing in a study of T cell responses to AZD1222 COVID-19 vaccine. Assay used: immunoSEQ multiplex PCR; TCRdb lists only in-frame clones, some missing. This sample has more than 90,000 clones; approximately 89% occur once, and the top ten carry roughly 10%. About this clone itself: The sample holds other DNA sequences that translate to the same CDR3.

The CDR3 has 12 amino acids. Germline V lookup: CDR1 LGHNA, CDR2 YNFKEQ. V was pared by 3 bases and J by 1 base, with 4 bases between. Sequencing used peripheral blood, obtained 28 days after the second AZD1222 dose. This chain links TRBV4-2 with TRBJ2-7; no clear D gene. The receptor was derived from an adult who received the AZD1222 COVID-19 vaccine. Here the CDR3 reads CASSHGSYEQYF. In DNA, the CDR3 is TGTGCCAGCAGCCACGGTTCCTACGAGCAGTACTTC.